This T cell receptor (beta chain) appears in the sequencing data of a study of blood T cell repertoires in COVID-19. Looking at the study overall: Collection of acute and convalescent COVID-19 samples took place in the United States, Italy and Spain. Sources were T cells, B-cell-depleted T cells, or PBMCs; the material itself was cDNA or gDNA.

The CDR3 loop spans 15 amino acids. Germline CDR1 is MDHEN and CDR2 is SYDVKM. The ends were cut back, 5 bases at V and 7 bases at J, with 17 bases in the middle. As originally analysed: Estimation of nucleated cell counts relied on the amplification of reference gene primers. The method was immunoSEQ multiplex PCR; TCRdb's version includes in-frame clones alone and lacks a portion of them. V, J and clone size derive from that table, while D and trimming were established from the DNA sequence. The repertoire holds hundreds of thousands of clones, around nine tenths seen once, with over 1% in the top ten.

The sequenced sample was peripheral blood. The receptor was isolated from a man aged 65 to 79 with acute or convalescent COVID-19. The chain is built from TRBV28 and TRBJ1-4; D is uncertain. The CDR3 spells CASSAPGRVAEKLFF. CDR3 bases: TGTGCCAGCAGTGCCCCCGGGAGGGTCGCTGAAAAACTGTTTTTT.